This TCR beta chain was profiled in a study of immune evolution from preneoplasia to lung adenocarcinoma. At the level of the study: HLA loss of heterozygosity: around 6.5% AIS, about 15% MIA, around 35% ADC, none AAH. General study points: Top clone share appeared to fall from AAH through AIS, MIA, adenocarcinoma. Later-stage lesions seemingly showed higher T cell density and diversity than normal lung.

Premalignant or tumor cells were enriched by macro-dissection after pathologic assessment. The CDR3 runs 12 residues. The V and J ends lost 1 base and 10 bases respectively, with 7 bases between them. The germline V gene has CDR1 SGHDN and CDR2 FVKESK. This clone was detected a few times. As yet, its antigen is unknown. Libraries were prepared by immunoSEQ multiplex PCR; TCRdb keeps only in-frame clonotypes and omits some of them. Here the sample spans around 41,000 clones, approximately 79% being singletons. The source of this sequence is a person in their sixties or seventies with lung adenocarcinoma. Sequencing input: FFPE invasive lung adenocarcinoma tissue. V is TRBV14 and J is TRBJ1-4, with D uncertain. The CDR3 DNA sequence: TGTGCCAGCAGCCAAGTGGATGGAAAACTGTTTTTT. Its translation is CASSQVDGKLFF.